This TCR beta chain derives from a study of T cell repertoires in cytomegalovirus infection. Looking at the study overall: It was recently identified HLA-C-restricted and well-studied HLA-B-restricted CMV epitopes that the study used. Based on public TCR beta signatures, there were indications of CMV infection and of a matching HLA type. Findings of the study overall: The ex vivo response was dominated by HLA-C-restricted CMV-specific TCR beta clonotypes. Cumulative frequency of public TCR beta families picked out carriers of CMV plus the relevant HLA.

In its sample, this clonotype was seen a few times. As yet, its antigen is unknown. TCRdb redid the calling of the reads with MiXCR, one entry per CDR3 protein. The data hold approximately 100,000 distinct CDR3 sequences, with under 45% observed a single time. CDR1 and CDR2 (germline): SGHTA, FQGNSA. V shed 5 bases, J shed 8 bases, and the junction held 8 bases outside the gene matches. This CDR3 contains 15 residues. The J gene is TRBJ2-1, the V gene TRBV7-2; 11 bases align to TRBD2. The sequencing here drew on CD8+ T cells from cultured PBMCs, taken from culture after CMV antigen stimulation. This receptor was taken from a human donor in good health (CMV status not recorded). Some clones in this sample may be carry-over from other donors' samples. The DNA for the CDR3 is TGTGCCAGCAGCACAAGACTAGCGGGGCCTCATGAGCAGTTCTTC. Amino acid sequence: CASSTRLAGPHEQFF.